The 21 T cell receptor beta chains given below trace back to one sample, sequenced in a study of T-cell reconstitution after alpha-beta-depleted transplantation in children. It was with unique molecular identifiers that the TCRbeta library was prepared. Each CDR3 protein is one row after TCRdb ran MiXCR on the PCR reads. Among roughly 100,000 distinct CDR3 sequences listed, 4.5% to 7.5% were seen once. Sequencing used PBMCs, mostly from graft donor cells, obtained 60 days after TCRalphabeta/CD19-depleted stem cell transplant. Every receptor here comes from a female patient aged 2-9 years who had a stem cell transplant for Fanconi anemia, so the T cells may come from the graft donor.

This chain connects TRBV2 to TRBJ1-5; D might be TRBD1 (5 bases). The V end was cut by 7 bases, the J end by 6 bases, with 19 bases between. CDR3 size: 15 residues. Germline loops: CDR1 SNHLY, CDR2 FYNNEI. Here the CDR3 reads CASTLGGGSAQPQHF. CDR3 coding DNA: TGTGCCAGCACCCTCGGTGGGGGGTCGGCTCAGCCCCAGCATTTT.

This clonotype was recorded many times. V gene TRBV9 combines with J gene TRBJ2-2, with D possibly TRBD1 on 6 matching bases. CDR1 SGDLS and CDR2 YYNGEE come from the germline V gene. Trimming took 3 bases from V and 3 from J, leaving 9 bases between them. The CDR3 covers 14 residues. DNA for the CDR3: TGTGCCAGCAGCGCAGCAGGGGACACCGGGGAGCTGTTTTTT. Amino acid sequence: CASSAAGDTGELFF.

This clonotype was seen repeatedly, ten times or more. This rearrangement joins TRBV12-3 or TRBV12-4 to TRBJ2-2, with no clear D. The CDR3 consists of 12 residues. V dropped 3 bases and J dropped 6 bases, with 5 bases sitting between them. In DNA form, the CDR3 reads TGTGCCAGCAGTTTGCCGCCCGGGGAGCTGTTTTTT. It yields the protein CASSLPPGELFF.

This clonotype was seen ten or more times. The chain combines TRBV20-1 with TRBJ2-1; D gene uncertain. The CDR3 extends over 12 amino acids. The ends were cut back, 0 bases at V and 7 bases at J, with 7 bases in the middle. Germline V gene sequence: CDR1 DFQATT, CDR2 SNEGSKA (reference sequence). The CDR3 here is CSARDHRNEQFF. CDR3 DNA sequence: TGCAGTGCTAGAGATCACCGGAATGAGCAGTTCTTC.

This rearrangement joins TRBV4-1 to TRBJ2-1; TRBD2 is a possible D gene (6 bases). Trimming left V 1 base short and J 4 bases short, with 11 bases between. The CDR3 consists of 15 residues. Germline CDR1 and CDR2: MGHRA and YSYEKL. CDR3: CASSQVLAAYNEQFF. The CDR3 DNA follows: TGCGCCAGCAGCCAAGTACTAGCAGCTTACAATGAGCAGTTCTTC.

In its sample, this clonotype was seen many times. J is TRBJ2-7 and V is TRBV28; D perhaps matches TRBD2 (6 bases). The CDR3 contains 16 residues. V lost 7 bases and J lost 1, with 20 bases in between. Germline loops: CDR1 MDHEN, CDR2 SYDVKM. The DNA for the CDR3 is TGTGCCAGCACCAGTCTTGGAGGGATCGGTTCCTACGAGCAGTACTTC. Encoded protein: CASTSLGGIGSYEQYF.

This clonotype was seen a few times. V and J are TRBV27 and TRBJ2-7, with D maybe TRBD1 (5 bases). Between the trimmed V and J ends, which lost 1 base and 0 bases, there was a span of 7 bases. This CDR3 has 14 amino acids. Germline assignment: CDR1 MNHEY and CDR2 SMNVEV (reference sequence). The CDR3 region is CASSLLQGSYEQYF. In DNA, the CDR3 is TGTGCCAGCAGTTTATTGCAGGGCTCCTACGAGCAGTACTTC.

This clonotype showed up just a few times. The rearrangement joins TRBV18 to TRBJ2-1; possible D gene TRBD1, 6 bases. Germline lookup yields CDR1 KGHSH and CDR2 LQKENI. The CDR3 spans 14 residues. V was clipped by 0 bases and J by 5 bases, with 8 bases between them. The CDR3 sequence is CASSPPPGDNEQFF. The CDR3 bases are TGTGCCAGCTCACCACCCCCAGGGGACAATGAGCAGTTCTTC.

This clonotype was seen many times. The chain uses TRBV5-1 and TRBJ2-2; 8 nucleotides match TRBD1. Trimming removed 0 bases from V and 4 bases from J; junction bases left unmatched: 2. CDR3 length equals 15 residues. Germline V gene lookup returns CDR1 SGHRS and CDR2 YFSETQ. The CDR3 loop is CASSLGQGSTGELFF. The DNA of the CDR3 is TGCGCCAGCAGCTTGGGACAGGGGAGCACCGGGGAGCTGTTTTTT.

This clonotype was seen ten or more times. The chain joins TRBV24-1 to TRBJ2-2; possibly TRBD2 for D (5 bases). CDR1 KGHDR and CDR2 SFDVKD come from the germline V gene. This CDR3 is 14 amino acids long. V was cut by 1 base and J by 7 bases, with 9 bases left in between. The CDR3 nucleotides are TGTGCCACCAGTGATTTTCGGGGAAACGGGGAGCTGTTTTTT. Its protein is CATSDFRGNGELFF.

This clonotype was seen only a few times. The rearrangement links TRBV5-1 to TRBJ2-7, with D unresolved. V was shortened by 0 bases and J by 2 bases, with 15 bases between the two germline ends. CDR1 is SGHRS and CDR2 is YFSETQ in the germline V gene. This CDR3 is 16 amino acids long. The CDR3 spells CASSLEGGYPAYEQYF. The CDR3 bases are TGCGCCAGCAGCTTGGAGGGCGGCTACCCAGCCTACGAGCAGTACTTC.

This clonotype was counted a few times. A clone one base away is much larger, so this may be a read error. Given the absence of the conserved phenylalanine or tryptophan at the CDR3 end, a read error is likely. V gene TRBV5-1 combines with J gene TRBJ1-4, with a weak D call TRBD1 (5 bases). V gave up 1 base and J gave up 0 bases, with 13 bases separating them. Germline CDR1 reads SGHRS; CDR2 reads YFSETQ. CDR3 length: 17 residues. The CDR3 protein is CASSLRAGHATNEKLFC. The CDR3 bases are TGCGCCAGCAGCTTGCGGGCAGGACATGCAACTAATGAAAAACTGTTTTGT.

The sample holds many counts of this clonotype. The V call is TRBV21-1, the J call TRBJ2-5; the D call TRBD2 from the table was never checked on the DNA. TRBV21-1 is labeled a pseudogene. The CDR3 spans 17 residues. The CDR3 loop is CASSKSRLAAYQETQYF. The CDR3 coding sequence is TGTGCCAGCAGCAAAAGTAGGCTAGCGGCGTACCAAGAGACCCAGTACTTC.

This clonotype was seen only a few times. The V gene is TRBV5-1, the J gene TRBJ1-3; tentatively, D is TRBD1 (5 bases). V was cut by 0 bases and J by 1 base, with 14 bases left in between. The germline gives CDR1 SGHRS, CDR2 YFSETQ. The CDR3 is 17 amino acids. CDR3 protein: CASSLGGRTFSGNTIYF. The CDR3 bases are TGCGCCAGCAGCTTGGGGGGCAGGACTTTTTCTGGAAACACCATATATTTT.

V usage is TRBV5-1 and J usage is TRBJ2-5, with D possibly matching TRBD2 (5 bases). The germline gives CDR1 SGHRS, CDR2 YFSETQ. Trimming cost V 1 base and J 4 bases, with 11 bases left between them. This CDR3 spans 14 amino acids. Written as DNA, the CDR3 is TGCGCCAGCAGCTTGCCGGAGGAGGCAGAGACCCAGTACTTC. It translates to CASSLPEEAETQYF.

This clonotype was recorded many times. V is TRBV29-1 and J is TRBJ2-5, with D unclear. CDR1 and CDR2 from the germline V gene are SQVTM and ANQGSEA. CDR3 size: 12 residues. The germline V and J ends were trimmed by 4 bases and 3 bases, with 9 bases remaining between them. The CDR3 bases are TGCAGCGTTGGCTCCTCCGAAGAGACCCAGTACTTC. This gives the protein CSVGSSEETQYF.

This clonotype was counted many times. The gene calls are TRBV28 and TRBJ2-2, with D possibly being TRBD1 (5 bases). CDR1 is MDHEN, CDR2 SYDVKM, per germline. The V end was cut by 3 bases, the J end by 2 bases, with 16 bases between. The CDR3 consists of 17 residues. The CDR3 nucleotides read TGTGCCAGCAGTTTCTCGCCGGTACAGGACAACACCGGGGAGCTGTTTTTT. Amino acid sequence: CASSFSPVQDNTGELFF.

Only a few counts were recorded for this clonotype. The CDR3 DNA reads TGTGCCAGCTCACAGATGGTTGGGAGCACAGATACGCAGTATTTT. As protein: CASSQMVGSTDTQYF. The chain links TRBV18 to TRBJ2-3, with D uncertain. Germline V gene data show CDR1 as KGHSH and CDR2 as LQKENI. V gave up 4 bases and J gave up 0 bases, with 11 bases separating them. The CDR3 totals 15 residues.

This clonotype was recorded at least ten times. DNA of the CDR3: TGTGCCAGCAGTCCCCCCCTCTACGAGCAGTACTTC. Translating it yields CASSPPLYEQYF. The rearrangement joins TRBV28 to TRBJ2-7; D is ambiguous. This CDR3 spans 12 amino acids. Germline V gene sequence: CDR1 MDHEN, CDR2 SYDVKM. V was pared by 5 bases and J by 3 bases, with 8 bases between.

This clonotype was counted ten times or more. Here the CDR3 reads CASSVTGATSYEQYF. The DNA of the CDR3 is TGTGCCAGCAGTGTCACAGGGGCGACATCCTACGAGCAGTACTTC. J is TRBJ2-7 and V is TRBV2, with 7 nucleotides matching TRBD1. Trimming took 4 bases from V and 1 from J; bases not matched to a gene: 7. Germline assignment: CDR1 SNHLY and CDR2 FYNNEI. The CDR3 extends over 15 amino acids.

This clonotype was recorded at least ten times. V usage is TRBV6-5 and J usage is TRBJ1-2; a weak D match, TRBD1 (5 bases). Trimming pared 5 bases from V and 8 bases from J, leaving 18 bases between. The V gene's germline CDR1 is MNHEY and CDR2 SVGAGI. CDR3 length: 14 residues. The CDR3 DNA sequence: TGTGCCAGCAGTACAACTACAGGATCTCGAGGCTACACCTTC. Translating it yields CASSTTTGSRGYTF.